The clone carrying this T cell receptor beta chain is a singleton in its sample. Its matching antigen is unknown. Libraries were prepared by immunoSEQ multiplex PCR; TCRdb keeps only in-frame clonotypes and omits some of them. The table lists about 130,000 clones, roughly 93% of them singletons. The data are from a study of T cell responses to AZD1222 COVID-19 vaccine. Study-wide findings and caveats: Nearly half of the spike-specific TCRs reportedly recognize variant regions that carry no mutations.

This CDR3 spans 15 amino acids. The germline V gene encodes CDR1 SEHNR and CDR2 FQNEAQ (reference sequence). J was trimmed by 1 base and V by 6 bases; bases with no gene match: 7. This chain connects TRBV7-9 to TRBJ1-1; 8 nucleotides match TRBD1. The TCR sequence derives from an adult in good health. The source was peripheral blood, collected on day 0 of AZD1222 vaccination. CDR3 region: CASRTTQGGNTEAFF. The CDR3 DNA sequence: TGTGCCAGCAGGACTACACAGGGGGGGAACACTGAAGCTTTCTTT.